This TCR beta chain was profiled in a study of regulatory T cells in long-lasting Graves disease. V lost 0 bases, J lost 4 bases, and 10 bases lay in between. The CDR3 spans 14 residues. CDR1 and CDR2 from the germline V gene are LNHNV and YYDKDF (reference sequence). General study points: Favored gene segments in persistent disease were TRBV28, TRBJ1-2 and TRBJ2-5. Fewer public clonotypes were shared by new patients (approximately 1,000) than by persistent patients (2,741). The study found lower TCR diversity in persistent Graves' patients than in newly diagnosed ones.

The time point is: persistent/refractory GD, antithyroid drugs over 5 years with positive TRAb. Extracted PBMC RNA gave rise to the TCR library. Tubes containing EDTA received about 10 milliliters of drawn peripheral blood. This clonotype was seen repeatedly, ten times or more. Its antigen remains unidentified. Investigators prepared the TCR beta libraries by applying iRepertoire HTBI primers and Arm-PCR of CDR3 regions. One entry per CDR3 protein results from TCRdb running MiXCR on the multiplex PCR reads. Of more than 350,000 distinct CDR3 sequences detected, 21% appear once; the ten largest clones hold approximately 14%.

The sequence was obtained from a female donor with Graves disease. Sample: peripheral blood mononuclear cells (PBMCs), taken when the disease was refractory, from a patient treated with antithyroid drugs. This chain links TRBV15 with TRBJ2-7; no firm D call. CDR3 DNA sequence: TGTGCCACCAGCAGAGATCTTCACTCTTACGAGCAGTACTTC. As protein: CATSRDLHSYEQYF.